The present TCR beta chain was sequenced within a study of T cell responses to AZD1222 COVID-19 vaccine. Study-wide background: Timing groups of about 4 and about 12 weeks for second doses were pooled. Whole-study findings and limits: Donors in the cohort were predominantly white British and more often female, and clonal diversity was possibly underestimated.

This clone showed up just a few times. Its target is unknown. This CDR3 comprises 17 residues. Trimming left V 8 bases short and J 5 bases short, with 24 bases between. Germline assignment: CDR1 MNHEY and CDR2 SMNVEV (reference sequence). TCRdb keeps only in-frame clones here, not all; method: immunoSEQ multiplex PCR. The repertoire includes about 150,000 clones, approximately 88% of them detected once, and over 13% sits in the top ten. The source material was peripheral blood, sampled on day 0 of AZD1222 vaccination. The J gene is TRBJ1-4, the V gene TRBV27; no clear D. The clonotype originates from an adult in good health. The CDR3: CASGSPSRVGRNEKLFF. The CDR3 DNA reads TGTGCCAGCGGATCCCCGTCCCGCGTCGGTAGAAATGAAAAACTGTTTTTT.